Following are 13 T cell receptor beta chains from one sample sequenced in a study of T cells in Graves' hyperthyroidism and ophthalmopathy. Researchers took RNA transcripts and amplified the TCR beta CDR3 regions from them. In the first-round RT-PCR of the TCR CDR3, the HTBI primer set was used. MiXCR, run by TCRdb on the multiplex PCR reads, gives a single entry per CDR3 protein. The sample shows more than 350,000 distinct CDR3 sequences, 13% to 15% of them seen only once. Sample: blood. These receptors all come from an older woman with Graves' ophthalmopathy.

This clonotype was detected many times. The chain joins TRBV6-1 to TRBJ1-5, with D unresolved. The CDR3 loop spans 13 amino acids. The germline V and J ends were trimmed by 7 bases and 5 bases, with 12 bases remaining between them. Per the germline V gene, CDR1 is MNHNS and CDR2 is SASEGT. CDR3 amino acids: CASTKNLDQPQHF. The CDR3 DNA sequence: TGTGCCAGCACCAAGAATCTAGATCAGCCCCAGCATTTT.

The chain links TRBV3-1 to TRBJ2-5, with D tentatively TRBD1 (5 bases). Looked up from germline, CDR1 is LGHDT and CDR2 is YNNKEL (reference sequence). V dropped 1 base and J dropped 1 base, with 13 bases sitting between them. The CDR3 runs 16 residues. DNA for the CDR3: TGTGCCAGCAGCCAAGTTCCACCTCAGGGCCAAGAGACCCAGTACTTC. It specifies CASSQVPPQGQETQYF.

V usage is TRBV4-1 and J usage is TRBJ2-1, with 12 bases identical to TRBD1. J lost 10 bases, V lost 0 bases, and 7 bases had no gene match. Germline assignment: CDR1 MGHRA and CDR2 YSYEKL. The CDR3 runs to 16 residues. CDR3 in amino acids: CASSQEGQGASREQFF. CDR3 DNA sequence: TGCGCCAGCAGCCAAGAGGGACAGGGGGCATCGAGGGAGCAGTTCTTC.

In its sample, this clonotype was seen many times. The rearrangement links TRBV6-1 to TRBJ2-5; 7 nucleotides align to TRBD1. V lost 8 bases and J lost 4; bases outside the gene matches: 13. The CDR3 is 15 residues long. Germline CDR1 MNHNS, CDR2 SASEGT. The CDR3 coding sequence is TGTGCCAGCCGCATAAGTGACAGGGCGCCAGAGACCCAGTACTTC. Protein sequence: CASRISDRAPETQYF.

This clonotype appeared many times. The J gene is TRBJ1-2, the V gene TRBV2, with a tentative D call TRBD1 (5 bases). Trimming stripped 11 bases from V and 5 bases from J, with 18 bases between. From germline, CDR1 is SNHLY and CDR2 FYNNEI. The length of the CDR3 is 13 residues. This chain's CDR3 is CAGRDDYSYGYTF. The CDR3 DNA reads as TGTGCCGGACGGGACGACTACTCTTATGGCTACACCTTC.

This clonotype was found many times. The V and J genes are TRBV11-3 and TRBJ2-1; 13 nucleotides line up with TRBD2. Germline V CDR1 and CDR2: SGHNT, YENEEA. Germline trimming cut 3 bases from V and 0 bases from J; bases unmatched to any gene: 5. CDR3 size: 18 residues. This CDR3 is CASSFGLAGVGSYNEQFF. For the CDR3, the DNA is TGTGCCAGCAGCTTTGGACTAGCGGGAGTAGGCTCCTACAATGAGCAGTTCTTC.

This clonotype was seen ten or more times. The CDR3 DNA is TGTGCCAGCAGTCCCAGCCCGGGACAGGGAGCCGAGCAGTACTTC. It translates to CASSPSPGQGAEQYF. The chain is built from TRBV28 and TRBJ2-7, with 9 bases matching TRBD1. Trimming at V came to 5 bases and at J to 6 bases, leaving 11 bases not matched to a gene. The CDR3 totals 15 residues. Germline assignment: CDR1 MDHEN and CDR2 SYDVKM.

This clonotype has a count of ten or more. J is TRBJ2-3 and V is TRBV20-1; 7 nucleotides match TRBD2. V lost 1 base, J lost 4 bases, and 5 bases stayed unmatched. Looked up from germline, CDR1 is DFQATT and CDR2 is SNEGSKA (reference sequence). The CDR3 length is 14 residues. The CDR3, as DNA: TGCAGTGCTAGAGGGCTAGCGGACGCAGATACGCAGTATTTT. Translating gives CSARGLADADTQYF.

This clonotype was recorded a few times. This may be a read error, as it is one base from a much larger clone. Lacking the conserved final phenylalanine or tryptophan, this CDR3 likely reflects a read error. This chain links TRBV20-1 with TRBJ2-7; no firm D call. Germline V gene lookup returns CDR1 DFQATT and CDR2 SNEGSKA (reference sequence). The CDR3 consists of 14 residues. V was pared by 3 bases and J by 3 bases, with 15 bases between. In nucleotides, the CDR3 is TGCAGTGCTAGCCTGGGGTACATGGGCTACGAGCAGTACCTC. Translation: CSASLGYMGYEQYL.

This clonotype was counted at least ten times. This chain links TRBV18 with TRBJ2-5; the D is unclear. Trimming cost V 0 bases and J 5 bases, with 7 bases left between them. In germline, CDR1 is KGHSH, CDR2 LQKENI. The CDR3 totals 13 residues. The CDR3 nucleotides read TGTGCCAGCTCACCACCTCCGCGGGAGACCCAGTACTTC. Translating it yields CASSPPPRETQYF.

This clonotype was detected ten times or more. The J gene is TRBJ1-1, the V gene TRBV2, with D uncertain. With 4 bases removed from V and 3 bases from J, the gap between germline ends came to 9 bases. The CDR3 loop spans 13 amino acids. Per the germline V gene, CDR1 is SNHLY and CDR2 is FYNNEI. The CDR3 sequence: CASSVAAYTEAFF. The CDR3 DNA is TGTGCCAGCAGTGTAGCAGCTTACACTGAAGCTTTCTTT.

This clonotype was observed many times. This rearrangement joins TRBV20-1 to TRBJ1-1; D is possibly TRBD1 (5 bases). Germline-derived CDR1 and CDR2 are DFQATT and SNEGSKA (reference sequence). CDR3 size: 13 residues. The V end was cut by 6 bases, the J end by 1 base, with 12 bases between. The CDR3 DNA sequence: TGCAGTGCCCCGCCCGGGGGGAACACTGAAGCTTTCTTT. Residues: CSAPPGGNTEAFF.

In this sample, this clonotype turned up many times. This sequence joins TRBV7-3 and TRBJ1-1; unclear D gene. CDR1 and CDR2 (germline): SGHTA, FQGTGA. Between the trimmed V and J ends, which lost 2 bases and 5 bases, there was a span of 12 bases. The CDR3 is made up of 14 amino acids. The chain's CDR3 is CASSLAGTGTEAFF. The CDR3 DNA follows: TGTGCCAGCAGCTTAGCGGGAACGGGGACTGAAGCTTTCTTT.